This entry describes one TCR beta chain. What it recognizes is unknown. A junction boundary mismatches the germline segment, possibly from a read error. The CDR3 loop spans 14 amino acids. Germline V gene data show CDR1 as MNHEY and CDR2 as SVGAGI. These data come from a study of T cell repertoires in cytomegalovirus infection. About the research overall: Public TCR beta signatures provided an indication of both CMV infection and a matching HLA type.

TCRdb re-analysed the reads in MiXCR, keeping a single row per CDR3 protein. The table has around 100,000 distinct CDR3 sequences, roughly 39% seen once. The source of this sequence is a human donor in good health (CMV status not recorded). Some clones in this sample may be carry-over from other donors' samples. Sequences were derived from CD8+ T cells from cultured PBMCs, sampled from culture after CMV antigen stimulation. V and J are TRBV6-5 and TRBJ2-7; 9 positions agree with TRBD1. This chain's CDR3 is CASSHSQGADEQYF. The CDR3 DNA reads TGTGCCAGCAGTCACTCACAGGGGGCAGACGAGCAGTACTTC.